This T cell receptor beta chain was sequenced for a study of control samples from healthy donors and cancer patients. Method: immunoSEQ multiplex PCR; TCRdb's copy keeps in-frame clones and lacks some. The repertoire consists of under 110,000 clones, with around 89% occurring once and the leading ten covering approximately 8.3%. CDR1 is ENHRY and CDR2 is SYGVKD in the germline V gene. The CDR3 covers 14 residues. V lost 3 bases, J lost 4 bases, and 12 bases lay in between. The TCR comes from a man aged 25-45 years in good health. The chain carries TRBV10-3 and TRBJ1-2; unclear D gene. The specimen was blood. In DNA, the CDR3 is TGTGCCATCAGTGACGCCGTGGGCGCCTATGGCTACACCTTC. This translates into CAISDAVGAYGYTF.